This T cell receptor beta chain was found in a study of blood T cell repertoires in COVID-19. Study background: Acute and convalescent COVID-19 samples came from the United States, Italy and Spain. Sources were T cells, B-cell-depleted T cells, or PBMCs; the material itself was cDNA or gDNA.

Repertoires were generated with immunoSEQ multiplex PCR, while TCRdb's copy carries only in-frame clones and drops some. The sample has about 220,000 clones; 80% to 90% are singletons. This clone was seen once. Germline trimming cut 5 bases from V and 7 bases from J; bases unmatched to any gene: 6. This CDR3 spans 14 amino acids. Germline assignment: CDR1 MNHEY and CDR2 SVGAGI. Sequenced sample: peripheral blood. The J gene is TRBJ1-4, the V gene TRBV6-5, with TRBD1 matching 8 bases. The TCR was taken from a woman aged 45 to 65 with acute or convalescent COVID-19. The DNA of the CDR3 is TGTGCCAGCAGTACTACAGGGGGAGGTGAAAAACTGTTTTTT. Its protein is CASSTTGGGEKLFF.